Below are 5 T cell receptor beta chains sequenced from a single sample in a study of beta chain features in type 1 diabetes. Isolated RNA was reverse transcribed in full, so expressed TCRB transcripts were sequenced. Data came from immunoSEQ multiplex PCR; TCRdb stores just in-frame clones and leaves some out. The sample contains under 800,000 clones, roughly 16% of which appear only once. Material for sequencing was naive CD4+ T cells from blood. These receptors were obtained from a man younger than 35 in good health.

In regard to this clone: Other DNA sequences in this sample translate to the same CDR3. V and J are TRBV30 and TRBJ1-5; 9 bases align to TRBD1. V was clipped by 3 bases and J by 2 bases; unmatched bases: 2. Per germline, CDR1 GTSNPN and CDR2 SVGIG (reference sequence). The CDR3 runs 14 residues. CDR3 coding DNA: TGTGCCTGGAGCAGGGACAGGGGCAATCAGCCCCAGCATTTT. Amino acids: CAWSRDRGNQPQHF.

The gene calls are TRBV9 and TRBJ2-7; the match to TRBD2 covers 7 bases. CDR1 and CDR2 (germline): SGDLS, YYNGEE. This CDR3 spans 13 amino acids. The junction had 5 bases not matched to a gene; V was cut back by 4 bases and J by 4 bases. The CDR3 coding sequence is TGTGCCAGCAGCCCAGCGGGGAGGTACGAGCAGTACTTC. This translates into CASSPAGRYEQYF.

This chain connects TRBV6-4 to TRBJ2-2; possible D gene TRBD2, 5 bases. The V and J ends lost 5 bases and 2 bases respectively, with 12 bases between them. Looked up from germline, CDR1 is MRHNA and CDR2 is SNTAGT. This CDR3 spans 15 amino acids. This chain's CDR3 is CASSPGLVNTGELFF. CDR3 in DNA: TGTGCCAGCAGTCCTGGACTTGTTAACACCGGGGAGCTGTTTTTT.

This clone was detected only a few times. The chain employs TRBV14 and TRBJ2-1, with 9 bases matching TRBD2. Trimming took 8 bases from V and 1 from J; bases not matched to a gene: 3. Germline-derived CDR1 and CDR2 are SGHDN and FVKESK. The CDR3 consists of 14 residues. The chain's CDR3 is CASGGGASYNEQFF. CDR3 nucleotides: TGTGCCAGCGGCGGGGGGGCTTCCTACAATGAGCAGTTCTTC.

This clone was found a few times. The chain has TRBV7-2 and TRBJ2-7, with D perhaps assigned TRBD1 or TRBD2 (5 bases each). The V end was cut by 5 bases, the J end by 4 bases, with 18 bases between. The CDR3 is 15 residues long. Germline loops: CDR1 SGHTA, CDR2 FQGNSA. The chain's CDR3 is CASSRVRGAGYEQYF. The CDR3 region has the DNA TGTGCCAGCAGCCGAGTGAGAGGGGCAGGGTACGAGCAGTACTTC.